This TCR beta chain came from a study of blood T cells in healthy people across ages. It was with a sample-barcoded 5' primer and a J-beta primer mix that a second PCR of roughly 7 to 12 cycles was run. Each cDNA was tagged by a template-switch adaptor containing 12 random nucleotides. TCRdb redid the calling of the 5' RACE reads with MiXCR, one entry per CDR3 protein. The sample consists of 540,000 or so distinct CDR3 sequences, 40% to 55% of them appearing once. In the case of this clonotype: Its target is unknown.

The germline V gene encodes CDR1 SGHTA and CDR2 FQGTGA. V was trimmed by 2 bases and J by 6 bases, leaving 10 bases between them. The CDR3 spans 13 residues. Overall study results and limits: Possibly, changes in expanded clonotypes were confounded because donor CMV status was unknown. Long-lived and aged donors differed, with more naive CD4+ cells and higher diversity in the long-lived.

The chain combines TRBV7-3 with TRBJ1-2; weak D call: TRBD1 (5 bases). The origin of this receptor is an elderly man in good health. The sequenced sample was blood. The CDR3 DNA sequence: TGTGCCAGCAGCTTAGCAGGGTTGAATGGCTACACCTTC. Its translation: CASSLAGLNGYTF.